The source of this T cell receptor beta chain is a study of PD-1 blockade in mismatch repair-deficient tumors. The V gene's germline CDR1 is LNHDA and CDR2 SQIVND (reference sequence). The CDR3 has 14 residues. Trimming cost V 4 bases and J 4 bases; bases outside gene matches: 4. Data came from immunoSEQ multiplex PCR; TCRdb stores just in-frame clones and leaves some out. The sample lists 8,500 to 9,500 clones; approximately 85% were seen once. Sequencing was performed on PBMCs, taken about 48 weeks after starting pembrolizumab. The sequence was collected from an adult with mismatch repair-deficient cancer. This chain joins TRBV19 and TRBJ2-7; 10 bases map to TRBD2. The CDR3 nucleotides are TGTGCCAGTAGTAAGCGGGAGGGCATTTACGAGCAGTACTTC. Translation gives CASSKREGIYEQYF.